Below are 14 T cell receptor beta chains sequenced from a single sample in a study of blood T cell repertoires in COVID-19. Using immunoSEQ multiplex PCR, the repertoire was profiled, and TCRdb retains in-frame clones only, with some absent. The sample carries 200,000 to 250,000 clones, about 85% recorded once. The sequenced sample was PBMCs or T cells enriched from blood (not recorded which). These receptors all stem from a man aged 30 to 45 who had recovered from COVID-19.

CDR3 sequence reads: CASSTDSLNTEAFF. Here the CDR3 DNA reads TGTGCCAGCAGTACGGACTCCTTGAACACTGAAGCTTTCTTT. The V and J genes are TRBV6-5 and TRBJ1-1; no definite D call. Per germline, CDR1 MNHEY and CDR2 SVGAGI. The V end lost 5 bases, the J end lost 0 bases, and 10 bases lay between the germline ends. CDR3 length: 14 residues.

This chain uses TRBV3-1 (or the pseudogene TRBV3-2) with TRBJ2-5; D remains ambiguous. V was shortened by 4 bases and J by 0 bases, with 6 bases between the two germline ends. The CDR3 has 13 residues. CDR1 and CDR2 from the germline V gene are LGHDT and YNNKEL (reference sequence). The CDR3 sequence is CASSPGYQETQYF. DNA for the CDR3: TGTGCCAGCAGCCCCGGGTACCAAGAGACCCAGTACTTC.

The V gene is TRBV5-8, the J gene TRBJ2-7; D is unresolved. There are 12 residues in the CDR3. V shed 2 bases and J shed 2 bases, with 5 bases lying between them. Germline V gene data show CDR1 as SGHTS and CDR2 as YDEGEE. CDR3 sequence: CASSFTAYEQYF. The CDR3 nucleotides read TGTGCCAGCAGCTTCACGGCCTACGAGCAGTACTTC.

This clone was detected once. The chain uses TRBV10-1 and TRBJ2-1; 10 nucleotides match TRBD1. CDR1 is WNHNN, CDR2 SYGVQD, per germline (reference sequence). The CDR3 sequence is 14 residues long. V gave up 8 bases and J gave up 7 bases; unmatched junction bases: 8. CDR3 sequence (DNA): TGCGCCAGCTCCCGGGACAGGGGTATTAATGAGCAGTTCTTC. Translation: CASSRDRGINEQFF.

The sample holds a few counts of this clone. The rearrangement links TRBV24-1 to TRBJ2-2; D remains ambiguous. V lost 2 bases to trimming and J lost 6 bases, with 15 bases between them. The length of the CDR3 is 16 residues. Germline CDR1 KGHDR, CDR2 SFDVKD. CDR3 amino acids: CATSDSDAIASGELFF. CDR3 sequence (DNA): TGTGCCACCAGTGATTCCGACGCTATAGCATCCGGGGAGCTGTTTTTT.

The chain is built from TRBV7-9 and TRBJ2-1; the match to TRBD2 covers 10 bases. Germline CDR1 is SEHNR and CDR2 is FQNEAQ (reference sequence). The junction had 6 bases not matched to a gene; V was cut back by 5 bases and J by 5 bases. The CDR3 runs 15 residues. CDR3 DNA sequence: TGTGCCAGCAGCCTGGTACTAGCGGGAAACAATGAGCAGTTCTTC. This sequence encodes CASSLVLAGNNEQFF.

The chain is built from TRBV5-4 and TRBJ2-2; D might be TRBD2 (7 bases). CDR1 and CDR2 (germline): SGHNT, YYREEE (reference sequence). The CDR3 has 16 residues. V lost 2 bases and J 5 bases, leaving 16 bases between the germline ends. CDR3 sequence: CASSLGLGGATGELFF. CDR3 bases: TGTGCCAGCAGCTTAGGGCTAGGGGGGGCTACCGGGGAGCTGTTTTTT.

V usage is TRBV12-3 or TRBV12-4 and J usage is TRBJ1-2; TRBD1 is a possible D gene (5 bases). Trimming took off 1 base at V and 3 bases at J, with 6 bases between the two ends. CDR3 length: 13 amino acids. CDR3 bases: TGTGCCAGCAGTTTAGGGACACACTATGGCTACACCTTC. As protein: CASSLGTHYGYTF.

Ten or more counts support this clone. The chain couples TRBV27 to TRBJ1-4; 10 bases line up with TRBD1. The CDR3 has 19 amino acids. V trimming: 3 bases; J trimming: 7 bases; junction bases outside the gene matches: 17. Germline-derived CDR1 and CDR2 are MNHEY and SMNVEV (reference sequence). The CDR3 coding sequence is TGTGCCAGCAGTTTTATGTCTCCGGGACAGGGGTTGCCGGGTGAAAAACTGTTTTTT. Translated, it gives CASSFMSPGQGLPGEKLFF.

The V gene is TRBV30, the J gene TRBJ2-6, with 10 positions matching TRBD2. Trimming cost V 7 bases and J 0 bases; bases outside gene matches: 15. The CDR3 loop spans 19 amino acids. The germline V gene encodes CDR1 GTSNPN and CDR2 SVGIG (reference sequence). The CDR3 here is CASQGGSGGRVSGANVLTF. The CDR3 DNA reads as TGTGCCTCCCAGGGGGGTAGCGGGGGGCGAGTCTCTGGGGCCAACGTCCTGACTTTC. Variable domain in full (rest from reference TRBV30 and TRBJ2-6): SQTIHQWPATLVQPVGSPLSLECTVEGTSNPNLYWYRQAAGRGLQLLFYSVGIGQISSEVPQNLSASRPQDRQFILSSKKLLLSDSGFYLCASQGGSGGRVSGANVLTFGAGSRLTVL.

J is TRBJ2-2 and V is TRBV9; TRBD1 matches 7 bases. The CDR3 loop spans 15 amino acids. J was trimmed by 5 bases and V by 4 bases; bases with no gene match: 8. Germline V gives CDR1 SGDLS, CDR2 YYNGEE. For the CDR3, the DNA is TGTGCCAGCAGCCCCCGGGACAGCCCTACCGGGGAGCTGTTTTTT. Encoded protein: CASSPRDSPTGELFF.

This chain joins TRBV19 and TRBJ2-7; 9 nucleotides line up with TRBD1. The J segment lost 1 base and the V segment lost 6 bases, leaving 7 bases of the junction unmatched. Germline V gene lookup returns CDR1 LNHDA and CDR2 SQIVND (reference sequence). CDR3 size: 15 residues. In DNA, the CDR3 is TGTGCCAGTAGACTAACCGGGACAGGGTCCTACGAGCAGTACTTC. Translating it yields CASRLTGTGSYEQYF.

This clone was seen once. CDR3 loop: CASSLAVERGRYTDTQYF. Written as DNA, the CDR3 is TGCGCCAGCAGCTTGGCCGTGGAGAGAGGGCGGTACACAGATACGCAGTATTTT. The genes are TRBV5-1 and TRBJ2-3; possibly TRBD2 for D (5 bases). V was trimmed by 0 bases and J by 2 bases, leaving 19 bases between them. The CDR3 has 18 residues. Germline V gene data show CDR1 as SGHRS and CDR2 as YFSETQ.

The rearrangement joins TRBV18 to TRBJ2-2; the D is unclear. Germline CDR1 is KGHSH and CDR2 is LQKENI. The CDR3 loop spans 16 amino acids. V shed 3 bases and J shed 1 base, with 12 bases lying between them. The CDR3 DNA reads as TGTGCCAGCTCACCTAGCCCTAATGTGAACACCGGGGAGCTGTTTTTT. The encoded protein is CASSPSPNVNTGELFF.